A single sample is the source of the 3 T cell receptor beta chains below, sequenced in a study of blood T cells in healthy people across ages. The authors ran a second PCR of roughly 6 to 11 cycles using a sample-barcoded 5' primer and a J-beta primer mix. TCRdb processed the 5' RACE reads anew with MiXCR; each CDR3 protein has one entry. The sample has approximately 780,000 distinct CDR3 sequences, 20% to 30% seen once; the top ten hold roughly 3.1%. The data also belong to a second study, concerning T cells of mothers and their children.

The source material was blood. The receptor source for this set is a boy between 5 and 17 years old in good health.

This clonotype was seen ten or more times. The rearrangement joins TRBV7-6 to TRBJ2-7, with D possibly being TRBD2 (6 bases). The germline V and J ends were trimmed by 2 bases and 2 bases, with 13 bases remaining between them. Germline CDR1 reads SGHVS; CDR2 reads FNYEAQ. The CDR3 has 15 amino acids. This CDR3 is CASSLLGGSAYEQYF. As DNA, the CDR3 is TGTGCCAGCAGCTTACTCGGGGGAAGCGCCTACGAGCAGTACTTC.

About this clonotype itself: A read error may produce the germline difference seen at one junction end. The chain carries TRBV5-1 and TRBJ2-5; TRBD2 is a possible D gene (6 bases). The J call may be in error: the DNA end matches TRBJ2-1 better. The germline V gene has CDR1 SGHRS and CDR2 YFSETQ. CDR3 length equals 14 residues. CDR3 nucleotides: TGTGCCAGCAACTTGGGGGGAACAGGTCGTGAGCAGTTCTTC. The encoded protein is CASNLGGTGREQFF.

This clonotype has at least ten counts. The chain uses TRBV6-6 and TRBJ2-7; possibly TRBD2 for D (7 bases). CDR1 is MNHNY and CDR2 is SVGAGI in the germline V gene (reference sequence). The V gene lost 1 base and the J gene lost 6 bases, with 16 bases spanning the gap. This CDR3 contains 15 residues. CDR3 sequence reads: CASSYFGEGVGEQYF. As DNA, the CDR3 is TGTGCCAGCAGTTACTTCGGGGAGGGGGTCGGCGAGCAGTACTTC.